The rows below give T cell receptor beta chains drawn from one sample of a study of shared clonotypes between healthy human individuals. Data came from immunoSEQ multiplex PCR; TCRdb stores just in-frame clones and leaves some out. Of almost 700,000 clones in the sample, 92% were seen once. What was sequenced was naive CD8+ T cells sorted from blood. These receptors were collected from a man aged 25-40 years in good health. Both conserved end residues are part of each CDR3. A D gene is named only where the DNA matches it firmly. The size entry is marked missing in some rows and otherwise reads once, few, many or a size class.

J,V,D,size,length,CDR3
TRBJ2-5,TRBV19,TRBD1,-,17,CASSIGGQGWKQETQYF
TRBJ2-5,TRBV30,-,-,13,CAWSVGTQETQYF
TRBJ2-3,TRBV27,TRBD2,-,18,CASSLVRTSGSGTDTQYF
TRBJ1-1,TRBV27,-,-,13,CASSLGRDTEAFF
TRBJ2-1,TRBV7-9,-,once,18,CASSPPGAPPSSYNEQFF
TRBJ1-1,TRBV9,-,-,14,CASSEGHLNTEAFF
TRBJ2-7,TRBV15,-,-,14,CATSREDGNYEQYF
TRBJ2-7,TRBV7-9,TRBD2,-,15,CASSLASGDSYEQYF
TRBJ2-1,TRBV7-9,TRBD2,-,15,CASSFPTSGSDEQFF
TRBJ2-7,TRBV19,TRBD2,-,15,CASGKAGLAGYEQYF
TRBJ1-4,TRBV27,-,-,14,CASSGLGTNEKLFF
TRBJ2-1,TRBV5-4,-,-,16,CASSFDGATSYNEQFF
TRBJ2-7,TRBV5-5,-,-,15,CASSLRQGSSYEQYF
TRBJ2-7,TRBV6-5,-,-,14,CASSYRWGLEEQYF
TRBJ2-4,TRBV6-1,-,-,15,CASSEARGQQNIQYF
TRBJ2-7,TRBV4-1,TRBD2,-,15,CASSQVGEGSYEQYF
TRBJ2-2,TRBV7-9,-,-,11,CASSQTGELFF
TRBJ2-1,TRBV7-3,TRBD2,-,18,CASSPSMASGKVYNEQFF
TRBJ2-1,TRBV28,-,few,14,CASSLQGSYNEQFF
TRBJ2-7,TRBV11-2,TRBD2,-,13,CASSLELAGDVYF
TRBJ2-2,TRBV7-9,-,-,16,CASSGNPDVRTGELFF
TRBJ2-7,TRBV4-1,-,-,15,CASSQGPGENYEQYF
TRBJ2-3,TRBV27,TRBD2,-,16,CASLRLAGQNTDTQYF
TRBJ1-1,TRBV6-5,-,-,13,CASSYWPDSEAFF
TRBJ2-1,TRBV9,-,-,18,CASSGDTWASEYYNEQFF
TRBJ2-5,TRBV30,-,-,11,CAWRTEETQYF
TRBJ2-7,TRBV19,-,-,13,CASSPSGGYEQYF
TRBJ2-1,TRBV6-5,-,-,13,CASTGRGYNEQFF
TRBJ2-5,TRBV11-3,-,-,14,CASSPQTNQETQYF
TRBJ2-7,TRBV19,TRBD2,few,14,CASSSTSVSYEQYF
TRBJ1-1,TRBV7-9,-,few,16,CASSLGADSVNTEAFF
TRBJ2-3,TRBV2,TRBD1,-,12,CARDRVTDTQYF
TRBJ2-5,TRBV25-1,TRBD1,-,11,CAILRDRSLYF
TRBJ2-3,TRBV7-9,-,once,12,CASSLGHDTQYF
TRBJ2-7,TRBV28,-,-,17,CASSLPVPFADSYEQYF
TRBJ2-2,TRBV19,TRBD2,few,17,CASSKASGRPNTGELFF
TRBJ1-1,TRBV28,-,-,16,CASSLQGSGAGTEAFF
TRBJ2-7,TRBV13,-,-,16,CASTQADRVSQDEQYF
TRBJ2-5,TRBV19,-,many,13,CASSSGPQQTQYF
TRBJ2-2,TRBV11-3,-,-,17,CASSFPSTTGNTGELFF
TRBJ2-7,TRBV4-1,TRBD2,-,16,CASSPDGGVLYLEQYF